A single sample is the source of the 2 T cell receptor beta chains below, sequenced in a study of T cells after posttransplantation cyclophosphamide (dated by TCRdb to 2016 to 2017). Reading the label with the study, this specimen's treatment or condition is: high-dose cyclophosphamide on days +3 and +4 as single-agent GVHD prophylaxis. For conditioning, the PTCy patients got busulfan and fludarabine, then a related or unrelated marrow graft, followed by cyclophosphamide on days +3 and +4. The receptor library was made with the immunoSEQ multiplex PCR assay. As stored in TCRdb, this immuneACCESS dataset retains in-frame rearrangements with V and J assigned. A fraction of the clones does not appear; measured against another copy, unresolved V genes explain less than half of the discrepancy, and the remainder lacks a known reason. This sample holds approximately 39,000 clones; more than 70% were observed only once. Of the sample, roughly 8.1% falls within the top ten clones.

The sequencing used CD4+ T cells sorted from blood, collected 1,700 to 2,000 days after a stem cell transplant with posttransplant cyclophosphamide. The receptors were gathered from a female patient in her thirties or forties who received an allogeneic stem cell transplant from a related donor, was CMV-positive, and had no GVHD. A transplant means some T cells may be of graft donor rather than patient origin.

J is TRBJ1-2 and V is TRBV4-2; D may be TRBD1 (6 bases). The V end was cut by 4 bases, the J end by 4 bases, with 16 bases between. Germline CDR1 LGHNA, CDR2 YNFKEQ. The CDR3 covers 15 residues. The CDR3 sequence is CASSPRAGDVYGYTF. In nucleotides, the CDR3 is TGTGCCAGCAGCCCGCGGGCAGGGGACGTCTATGGCTACACCTTC.

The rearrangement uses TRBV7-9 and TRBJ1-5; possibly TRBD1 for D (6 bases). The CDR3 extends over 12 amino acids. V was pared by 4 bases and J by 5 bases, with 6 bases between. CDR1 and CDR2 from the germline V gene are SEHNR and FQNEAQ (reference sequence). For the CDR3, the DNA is TGTGCCAGCAGCTCAGGGGATCAGCCCCAGCATTTT. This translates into CASSSGDQPQHF.